These T cell receptor beta chains were read from a single sample in a study of T cell responses to AZD1222 COVID-19 vaccine. Libraries were prepared by immunoSEQ multiplex PCR; TCRdb keeps only in-frame clonotypes and omits some of them. Of approximately 140,000 clones listed, about 90% were seen once; the top ten hold about 7.5%. This specimen consisted of peripheral blood, obtained 28 days after the second dose of the MenACWY control vaccine. These receptors were obtained from an adult who received the MenACWY meningococcal vaccine as a control. Both conserved end residues are part of each CDR3. The D gene is left open where the match is weak. Not every row has a clone size; where given, it reads once, few, many or a size class.

D gene,V gene,clone size,J gene,CDR3 protein,CDR3 DNA
TRBD2,TRBV10-3,-,TRBJ2-3,CAISEPTSGRTDTQYF,TGTGCCATCAGTGAGCCCACTAGCGGACGCACAGATACGCAGTATTTT
-,TRBV5-8,-,TRBJ2-3,CASSSGGADTQYF,TGTGCCAGCAGCTCGGGCGGGGCAGATACGCAGTATTTT
TRBD2,TRBV7-2,once,TRBJ2-3,CASRPGKTSLTDTQYF,TGTGCCAGCAGACCCGGGAAGACTAGCCTCACAGATACGCAGTATTTT
-,TRBV11-3,-,TRBJ1-1,CASSPNKGEAFF,TGTGCCAGCAGCCCTAACAAGGGGGAAGCTTTCTTT
-,TRBV7-3,-,TRBJ2-1,CASSLQGRGEQFF,TGTGCCAGCAGCTTACAGGGAAGAGGTGAGCAGTTCTTC
-,TRBV5-5,-,TRBJ1-6,CASLPGHEVGPLHF,TGTGCCAGCCTACCTGGGCATGAGGTGGGTCCCCTCCACTTT
-,TRBV15,-,TRBJ1-3,CATSITEGNTIYF,TGTGCCACCAGCATCACAGAAGGAAACACCATATATTTT
TRBD2,TRBV5-1,-,TRBJ2-3,CASSLRTSGGSDTQYF,TGCGCCAGCAGCCTGAGGACTAGCGGGGGGTCAGATACGCAGTATTTT
-,TRBV5-4,-,TRBJ2-3,CASSLEGGADTQYF,TGTGCCAGCAGCTTGGAGGGGGGTGCAGATACGCAGTATTTT
-,TRBV3-1/TRBV3-2,once,TRBJ2-1,CASSQLMTTVQFF,TGTGCCAGCAGCCAACTTATGACCACAGTGCAGTTCTTC
-,TRBV5-5,-,TRBJ2-5,CASSFTTDQETQYF,TGTGCCAGCAGTTTTACTACAGACCAAGAGACCCAGTACTTC
-,TRBV12-3/TRBV12-4,-,TRBJ1-2,CASSLLGGGYTF,TGTGCCAGCAGTTTATTGGGAGGCGGCTACACCTTC
TRBD2,TRBV7-2,-,TRBJ2-7,CASSSRTSGTSYEQYF,TGTGCCAGCAGCTCGCGGACTAGCGGGACCTCCTACGAGCAGTACTTC
-,TRBV28,-,TRBJ1-5,CASAGTGQPQHF,TGTGCCAGCGCAGGAACGGGGCAGCCCCAGCATTTT
-,TRBV29-1,-,TRBJ2-1,CSVELSVGLFNEQFF,TGCAGCGTTGAACTTTCTGTGGGGCTTTTCAATGAGCAGTTCTTC
TRBD1,TRBV19,once,TRBJ1-2,CASRTQRQGTNYGYTF,TGTGCCAGTAGGACTCAACGACAGGGTACAAACTATGGCTACACCTTC
-,TRBV2,-,TRBJ1-1,CATIPRENTEAFF,TGTGCCACCATCCCCAGGGAGAACACTGAAGCTTTCTTT
TRBD1,TRBV6-5,once,TRBJ1-2,CASGDSFGYGYTF,TGTGCCAGTGGGGACAGTTTCGGCTATGGCTACACCTTC
TRBD2,TRBV5-1,-,TRBJ2-3,CASSPQPSGRGTDTQYF,TGCGCCAGCAGCCCTCAACCCTCCGGGAGGGGCACAGATACGCAGTATTTT
-,TRBV6-5,-,TRBJ2-3,CASKRDTTDTQYF,TGTGCCAGCAAACGGGACACCACAGATACGCAGTATTTT
TRBD2,TRBV9,medium-sized,TRBJ2-3,CASSLPSGRNTQYF,TGTGCCAGCAGCCTTCCTAGCGGGAGAAATACGCAGTATTTT
TRBD1,TRBV5-4,-,TRBJ2-7,CASSPGTGHDYEQYF,TGTGCCAGCAGCCCTGGGACAGGGCATGACTACGAGCAGTACTTC
-,TRBV5-5,-,TRBJ1-1,CASSLPLMNTEAFF,TGTGCCAGCAGCTTGCCTCTCATGAACACTGAAGCTTTCTTT
TRBD1,TRBV19,-,TRBJ2-1,CASSETGTGAYNEQFF,TGTGCCAGTAGCGAAACCGGGACAGGGGCCTACAATGAGCAGTTCTTC
-,TRBV27,once,TRBJ2-2,CASSLGLAITGELFF,TGTGCCAGCAGTTTAGGCCTAGCGATCACCGGGGAGCTGTTTTTT
-,TRBV5-1,-,TRBJ2-3,CASSDRGTDTQYF,TGCGCCAGCAGCGACCGGGGTACAGATACGCAGTATTTT
-,TRBV11-2,-,TRBJ1-2,CASSLSGSRGYTF,TGTGCCAGCAGCTTGTCAGGGTCTCGGGGCTACACCTTC
-,TRBV7-6,once,TRBJ2-7,CASSLEPESSYEQYF,TGTGCCAGCAGCTTAGAGCCGGAAAGCTCCTACGAGCAGTACTTC
TRBD2,TRBV6-5,-,TRBJ2-5,CASSYGREGRETQYF,TGTGCCAGCAGTTACGGGCGGGAGGGCCGCGAGACCCAGTACTTC
-,TRBV7-2,-,TRBJ2-2,CASSSRNRGTGELFF,TGTGCCAGCAGCTCGAGAAATAGAGGCACCGGGGAGCTGTTTTTT
-,TRBV27,-,TRBJ2-5,CAISRTIIYQETQYF,TGTGCCATCTCCCGGACTATAATTTACCAAGAGACCCAGTACTTC
-,TRBV19,-,TRBJ1-1,CASSIWAGSEAFF,TGTGCCAGTAGTATTTGGGCAGGGTCCGAAGCTTTCTTT
TRBD1,TRBV25-1,once,TRBJ2-2,CASRDRDRGTGELFF,TGTGCCAGCAGGGACAGGGATCGGGGCACCGGGGAGCTGTTTTTT
-,TRBV27,-,TRBJ2-1,CASSFVDNEQFF,TGTGCCAGCAGTTTTGTTGACAATGAGCAGTTCTTC
-,TRBV4-3,-,TRBJ1-1,CASSQRAGRFTEAFF,TGCGCCAGCAGCCAAAGGGCAGGGAGGTTCACTGAAGCTTTCTTT
-,TRBV5-1,-,TRBJ2-3,CASSRGGGTDTQYF,TGCGCCAGTTCAAGGGGGGGAGGCACAGATACGCAGTATTTT
-,TRBV2,-,TRBJ2-2,CASRTRQANTGELFF,TGTGCCAGCAGAACTCGCCAGGCGAACACCGGGGAGCTGTTTTTT
-,TRBV6-5,-,TRBJ1-1,CASRPPGQGSAFF,TGTGCCAGCAGACCCCCCGGTCAGGGGAGCGCTTTCTTT